A selection of T cell receptor beta chains follows, all from one sample in a study of control samples from healthy donors and cancer patients. Profiling relied on immunoSEQ multiplex PCR, and the TCRdb table lists in-frame clones only, not all of them. The table shows 50,000 to 75,000 clones, with 85% occurring only once. The sample comprised blood. The receptors stem from a man aged 35-49 years in good health. The CDR3 runs from the conserved cysteine through the conserved F or W. The order of the fields is clone size, D gene, J gene, V gene, CDR3 DNA, CDR3 protein. A D gene is named only where the DNA matches it firmly. A row's size may be missing; if present it is once, few, many or a size class.

clone size: NA; D gene: NA; J gene: TRBJ2-5; V gene: TRBV7-3; CDR3 DNA: TGTGCCAGCAGCCCCCAGGGGGGGCGCCAAGAGACCCAGTACTTC; CDR3 protein: CASSPQGGRQETQYF
clone size: once; D gene: TRBD2; J gene: TRBJ2-1; V gene: TRBV3-1/TRBV3-2; CDR3 DNA: TGTGCCAGCAGCGTGCACGGGACTAGCAGTGAGCAGTTCTTC; CDR3 protein: CASSVHGTSSEQFF
clone size: few; D gene: TRBD1; J gene: TRBJ1-6; V gene: TRBV7-8; CDR3 DNA: TGTGCCAGCAGCACCTCGGGACAGGGGGATTCACCCCTCCACTTT; CDR3 protein: CASSTSGQGDSPLHF
clone size: NA; D gene: NA; J gene: TRBJ2-3; V gene: TRBV6-5; CDR3 DNA: TGTGCCAGCACCCGTTTGGGTCTCGGTTCAGATACGCAGTATTTT; CDR3 protein: CASTRLGLGSDTQYF
clone size: NA; D gene: NA; J gene: TRBJ2-3; V gene: TRBV2; CDR3 DNA: TGTGCCAGCAGTGATGTGGGCGCACAGGCAGATACGCAGTATTTT; CDR3 protein: CASSDVGAQADTQYF
clone size: NA; D gene: TRBD2; J gene: TRBJ2-5; V gene: TRBV6-5; CDR3 DNA: TGTGCCAGCAGTTACTCGAAGGCCGGGGGGGAGGAGACCCAGTACTTC; CDR3 protein: CASSYSKAGGEETQYF
clone size: NA; D gene: TRBD1; J gene: TRBJ1-3; V gene: TRBV7-2; CDR3 DNA: TGTGCCAGCAGCTTAGTATTAGGGGGCTATGGAAACACCATATATTTT; CDR3 protein: CASSLVLGGYGNTIYF
clone size: NA; D gene: NA; J gene: TRBJ1-2; V gene: TRBV5-1; CDR3 DNA: TGCGCCAGCAGCTTGGGGCAGAACTATGGCTACACCTTC; CDR3 protein: CASSLGQNYGYTF
clone size: NA; D gene: NA; J gene: TRBJ1-1; V gene: TRBV18; CDR3 DNA: TGTGCCAGCTCACCACCTAACAGGGTAGGAGGCACTGAAGCTTTCTTT; CDR3 protein: CASSPPNRVGGTEAFF
clone size: NA; D gene: NA; J gene: TRBJ1-4; V gene: TRBV5-6; CDR3 DNA: TGTGCCAGCAGCTTGTATGGACCTAATGAAAAACTGTTTTTT; CDR3 protein: CASSLYGPNEKLFF
clone size: NA; D gene: NA; J gene: TRBJ2-5; V gene: TRBV7-6; CDR3 DNA: TGTGCCAGCAGCTTAGACCGCGTTGCCAAGAACACCCAAGAGACCCAGTACTTC; CDR3 protein: CASSLDRVAKNTQETQYF
clone size: NA; D gene: TRBD1; J gene: TRBJ1-2; V gene: TRBV6-5; CDR3 DNA: TGTGCCAGCAGACGAGGACAGGCGAACCCCTATGGCTACACCTTC; CDR3 protein: CASRRGQANPYGYTF
clone size: NA; D gene: TRBD1; J gene: TRBJ1-5; V gene: TRBV28; CDR3 DNA: TGTGCCAGCAATTTGTATTTTTCGGGACAGGGGTTCAATCAGCCCCAGCATTTT; CDR3 protein: CASNLYFSGQGFNQPQHF
clone size: NA; D gene: NA; J gene: TRBJ1-6; V gene: TRBV28; CDR3 DNA: TGTGCCAGCAGTTTTAGTGACCGTTCAAGGCCCCTCCACTTT; CDR3 protein: CASSFSDRSRPLHF
clone size: NA; D gene: NA; J gene: TRBJ1-2; V gene: TRBV6-5; CDR3 DNA: TGTGCCAGCAGACCCTACGACTATGGCTACACCTTC; CDR3 protein: CASRPYDYGYTF
clone size: NA; D gene: TRBD2; J gene: TRBJ2-1; V gene: TRBV7-2; CDR3 DNA: TGTGCCAGCAGCCGTTATACGGGGACTAGCCCCTACAATGAGCAGTTCTTC; CDR3 protein: CASSRYTGTSPYNEQFF
clone size: NA; D gene: TRBD1; J gene: TRBJ1-1; V gene: TRBV7-2; CDR3 DNA: TGTGCCAGCAGCTTAGAGGGACAGTCCACTGAAGCTTTCTTT; CDR3 protein: CASSLEGQSTEAFF
clone size: NA; D gene: TRBD1; J gene: TRBJ1-4; V gene: TRBV4-2; CDR3 DNA: TGTGCCAGCAGCCAAGGAGACAGGGGGAATGAAAAACTGTTTTTT; CDR3 protein: CASSQGDRGNEKLFF
clone size: NA; D gene: NA; J gene: TRBJ2-2; V gene: TRBV18; CDR3 DNA: TGTGCCAGCTCAGCCAAGAACACCGGGGAGCTGTTTTTT; CDR3 protein: CASSAKNTGELFF
clone size: NA; D gene: NA; J gene: TRBJ2-3; V gene: TRBV24-1; CDR3 DNA: TGTGCCACCAGTGATTTAGAAGGTATGGATACGCAGTATTTT; CDR3 protein: CATSDLEGMDTQYF
clone size: NA; D gene: TRBD1; J gene: TRBJ1-1; V gene: TRBV7-2; CDR3 DNA: TGTGCCAGCAGCTACCTGGGACAGGCGAACACTGAAGCTTTCTTT; CDR3 protein: CASSYLGQANTEAFF
clone size: NA; D gene: NA; J gene: TRBJ1-2; V gene: TRBV11-3; CDR3 DNA: TGTGCCAGCAGCTTAGAACCCCGCCGACATGGCTACACCTTC; CDR3 protein: CASSLEPRRHGYTF
clone size: once; D gene: TRBD1; J gene: TRBJ1-2; V gene: TRBV5-1; CDR3 DNA: TGCGCCAGCAGCGAAGAGGGACAGGGATTAGGCTACACCTTC; CDR3 protein: CASSEEGQGLGYTF
clone size: NA; D gene: TRBD2; J gene: TRBJ2-1; V gene: TRBV4-3; CDR3 DNA: TGCGCCAGCAGCCAAGGAACTAGCGGGAGGTACAATGAGCAGTTCTTC; CDR3 protein: CASSQGTSGRYNEQFF
clone size: NA; D gene: TRBD1; J gene: TRBJ1-2; V gene: TRBV12-3/TRBV12-4; CDR3 DNA: TGTGCCAGCAGTTTAAGACAGGGATATGGCTACACCTTC; CDR3 protein: CASSLRQGYGYTF
clone size: NA; D gene: TRBD2; J gene: TRBJ2-7; V gene: TRBV28; CDR3 DNA: TGTGCCAGCAGTTCGCAATCCGGGACTAGTCTTGGCGCTTACTACGAGCAGTACTTC; CDR3 protein: CASSSQSGTSLGAYYEQYF
clone size: NA; D gene: NA; J gene: TRBJ1-1; V gene: TRBV7-2; CDR3 DNA: TGTGCCAGCAGGTGGACCGCAGACACTGAAGCTTTCTTT; CDR3 protein: CASRWTADTEAFF
clone size: NA; D gene: NA; J gene: TRBJ2-7; V gene: TRBV5-1; CDR3 DNA: TGCGCCAGCAGCATCCCTCGGGTAGGCGAGCAGTACTTC; CDR3 protein: CASSIPRVGEQYF
clone size: once; D gene: TRBD2; J gene: TRBJ2-3; V gene: TRBV10-1; CDR3 DNA: TGCGCCAGCAGTGTCGGCTTCGGACTAGCGGGAGGGGCAGGCACAGATACGCAGTATTTT; CDR3 protein: CASSVGFGLAGGAGTDTQYF
clone size: NA; D gene: NA; J gene: TRBJ2-7; V gene: TRBV14; CDR3 DNA: TGTGCCAGCAGCCAAGTCTCTCGGGTGAGTTTAAGACAGGCTGGGTCCTACGAGCAGTACTTC; CDR3 protein: CASSQVSRVSLRQAGSYEQYF
clone size: few; D gene: TRBD1; J gene: TRBJ2-7; V gene: TRBV9; CDR3 DNA: TGTGCCAGCAGTTCCGAGGGGACAGGGTCCTACGAGCAGTACTTC; CDR3 protein: CASSSEGTGSYEQYF
clone size: NA; D gene: TRBD2; J gene: TRBJ2-5; V gene: TRBV28; CDR3 DNA: TGTGCCAGCAGTTTGGGGACTAGCGGGAGAGGAATTGGGGAGACCCAGTACTTC; CDR3 protein: CASSLGTSGRGIGETQYF
clone size: few; D gene: NA; J gene: TRBJ1-6; V gene: TRBV7-2; CDR3 DNA: TGTGCCAGCAGTCAGAATTCACCCCTCCACTTT; CDR3 protein: CASSQNSPLHF
clone size: NA; D gene: NA; J gene: TRBJ2-1; V gene: TRBV5-1; CDR3 DNA: TGCGCCAGCAGCCCAACGACAGGTCGAGAAGGTGAGCAGTTCTTC; CDR3 protein: CASSPTTGREGEQFF
clone size: NA; D gene: NA; J gene: TRBJ1-1; V gene: TRBV12-3/TRBV12-4; CDR3 DNA: TGTGCCAGCAGTTTAAGGTGGAACACTGAAGCTTTCTTT; CDR3 protein: CASSLRWNTEAFF
clone size: NA; D gene: NA; J gene: TRBJ2-3; V gene: TRBV7-3; CDR3 DNA: TGTGCCAGCAGCTTAGGATTTATGAGTGGAGCTGATACGCAGTATTTT; CDR3 protein: CASSLGFMSGADTQYF
clone size: NA; D gene: NA; J gene: TRBJ1-6; V gene: TRBV30; CDR3 DNA: TGTGCCTGGAGTCAGTCCGCTGATAATTCACCCCTCCACTTT; CDR3 protein: CAWSQSADNSPLHF
clone size: NA; D gene: NA; J gene: TRBJ1-1; V gene: TRBV3-1/TRBV3-2; CDR3 DNA: TGTGCCAGCAGCTCGAATAGGGAAGCTTTCTTT; CDR3 protein: CASSSNREAFF
clone size: NA; D gene: TRBD1; J gene: TRBJ1-2; V gene: TRBV23-1; CDR3 DNA: TGCGCCAGCAGTCAATGGACAGGGGGAAGTGGCTACACCTTC; CDR3 protein: CASSQWTGGSGYTF
clone size: NA; D gene: NA; J gene: TRBJ2-7; V gene: TRBV5-6; CDR3 DNA: TGTGCCAGCAGCTTAAGGGGGGGACTCCAGTACGAGCAGTACTTC; CDR3 protein: CASSLRGGLQYEQYF
clone size: NA; D gene: TRBD1; J gene: TRBJ1-2; V gene: TRBV30; CDR3 DNA: TGTGCCTGGAGTGTATTATTGGGGCAGGGGGCGACCTATGGCTACACCTTC; CDR3 protein: CAWSVLLGQGATYGYTF
clone size: NA; D gene: TRBD1; J gene: TRBJ1-2; V gene: TRBV5-4; CDR3 DNA: TGTGCCAGCAGCCGGCCGGTGGGACAGGGGGTGGATGGCTACACCTTC; CDR3 protein: CASSRPVGQGVDGYTF
clone size: NA; D gene: NA; J gene: TRBJ2-1; V gene: TRBV4-1; CDR3 DNA: TGCGCCAGCAGCCAGTTCCGGCAGGGAATCAATTATGAGCAGTTCTTC; CDR3 protein: CASSQFRQGINYEQFF
clone size: NA; D gene: NA; J gene: TRBJ2-7; V gene: TRBV5-4; CDR3 DNA: TGTGCCAGCAGCCCGCCGGGACTACAGGGCCACGAGCAGTACTTC; CDR3 protein: CASSPPGLQGHEQYF
clone size: NA; D gene: NA; J gene: TRBJ2-7; V gene: TRBV7-3; CDR3 DNA: TGTGCCAGCAGCGCGGACCTCTACGAGCAGTACTTC; CDR3 protein: CASSADLYEQYF
clone size: once; D gene: NA; J gene: TRBJ2-3; V gene: TRBV7-9; CDR3 DNA: TGTGCCAGCAGCATTAGGACACGCAAAGATACGCAGTATTTT; CDR3 protein: CASSIRTRKDTQYF
clone size: NA; D gene: NA; J gene: TRBJ1-3; V gene: TRBV14; CDR3 DNA: TGTGCCAGCAGCCAAGCATACTCTGGAAACACCATATATTTT; CDR3 protein: CASSQAYSGNTIYF
clone size: NA; D gene: NA; J gene: TRBJ2-5; V gene: TRBV9; CDR3 DNA: TGTGCCAGCAGCGTAGGAGGTAGCGGACAAGAGACCCAGTACTTC; CDR3 protein: CASSVGGSGQETQYF
clone size: NA; D gene: TRBD1; J gene: TRBJ1-5; V gene: TRBV30; CDR3 DNA: TGTGCCTGGACAGGGGGCGCGGGGCAGCCCCAGCATTTT; CDR3 protein: CAWTGGAGQPQHF
clone size: NA; D gene: TRBD1; J gene: TRBJ2-3; V gene: TRBV10-3; CDR3 DNA: TGTGCCATCATGACAGGGGGCCCCACAGATACGCAGTATTTT; CDR3 protein: CAIMTGGPTDTQYF
clone size: NA; D gene: NA; J gene: TRBJ1-1; V gene: TRBV3-1/TRBV3-2; CDR3 DNA: TGTGCCAGCAGCCAAGTGGAGGGAGCCAACACTGAAGCTTTCTTT; CDR3 protein: CASSQVEGANTEAFF
clone size: NA; D gene: NA; J gene: TRBJ2-5; V gene: TRBV19; CDR3 DNA: TGTGCCAGTAGTCCGTACGGACTCCACGGGACCCAGTACTTC; CDR3 protein: CASSPYGLHGTQYF
clone size: NA; D gene: NA; J gene: TRBJ2-7; V gene: TRBV6-6; CDR3 DNA: TGTGCCAGCAGTTACCTAGGGGGCTCCTACGAGCAGTACTTC; CDR3 protein: CASSYLGGSYEQYF
clone size: NA; D gene: NA; J gene: TRBJ2-7; V gene: TRBV3-1/TRBV3-2; CDR3 DNA: TGTGCCAGCAGCCGGACGGCCAGCTCCTACGAGCAGTACTTC; CDR3 protein: CASSRTASSYEQYF
clone size: NA; D gene: NA; J gene: TRBJ1-6; V gene: TRBV18; CDR3 DNA: TGTGCCAGCTCACCACCGGCAGCTAGTAATTCACCCCTCCACTTT; CDR3 protein: CASSPPAASNSPLHF
clone size: NA; D gene: NA; J gene: TRBJ2-5; V gene: TRBV5-5; CDR3 DNA: TGTGCCAGCAGCTTCTTGGGGGAAGAGACCCAGTACTTC; CDR3 protein: CASSFLGEETQYF